Listed here is a single TCR beta chain. Its target is unknown. The entry originates in a study of cytomegalovirus exposure and HLA in healthy donors. Findings and caveats of the study: Specificity of three CMV-associated chains for CMV antigens was verified in vitro. Subsequent analysis revealed that first-cohort TCR clusters tended to co-occur in the 130 or so validation repertoires.

Generated by immunoSEQ multiplex PCR, the TCRdb table keeps only in-frame clones and is missing some. The sample shows tens of thousands of clones, around 95% of them seen only once. The CDR3 is 11 residues long. Germline V CDR1 and CDR2: SQVTM, ANQGSEA. The V and J ends lost 7 bases and 7 bases respectively, with 11 bases between them. This clonotype was obtained from a woman aged 18 to 35 in good health and CMV-seropositive. The chain has TRBV29-1 and TRBJ2-1, with D unclear. The specimen sequenced was PBMCs. The CDR3 reads CSGGIGNEQFF. CDR3 coding DNA: TGCAGCGGAGGCATTGGGAATGAGCAGTTCTTC.